This TCR beta chain was captured by sequencing in a study of blood T cell repertoires in COVID-19. Study background: Sites across the United States, Italy and Spain contributed samples from acute and convalescent COVID-19. T cells, B-cell-depleted T cells, or PBMCs supplied cDNA or gDNA.

This CDR3 region has 15 residues. Germline-derived CDR1 and CDR2 are KGHSH and LQKENI. The V and J ends lost 2 bases and 4 bases, in that order; junction bases with no gene match: 4. Original processing notes: Amplification from reference gene primers served as the basis for estimated nucleated cell counts. Sequencing used immunoSEQ multiplex PCR; TCRdb keeps in-frame clones, though not all of them. V and J calls and clone size are as listed in that table; D and trimming were resolved from the DNA. The repertoire consists of approximately 500,000 clones, with roughly 89% occurring once and the leading ten covering 7.5% to 9%. The Seattle site enrolled patients during active infection and followed them longitudinally.

The genes are TRBV18 and TRBJ2-7, with 11 nucleotides matching TRBD1. Sequenced: peripheral blood. This clonotype originated in a woman aged 50 to 60 with COVID-19, enrolled during active disease. CDR3 bases: TGTGCCAGCTCACCAAGGACAGGGGGCTATTACGAGCAGTACTTC. Its translation: CASSPRTGGYYEQYF.